This entry concerns a single TCR beta chain. Which antigen it targets is not known. The record has no base qualities; no much larger clone is one base away. The donors belonged to the validation cohort of about 110 subjects, which was separate from the approximately 660-subject first cohort. The entry originates in a study of cytomegalovirus exposure and HLA in healthy donors (dated by TCRdb to 2015 to 2018). About the investigation overall: The 650 to 750 repertoires of the first cohort and the approximately 130 validation repertoires were produced on the same platform, according to a later analysis. In addition to the first cohort of roughly 700 subjects, a separate validation cohort of around 110 different subjects was used. The study aimed to test whether cataloging public T cell receptors could reveal signatures of past pathogen exposure. To predict cytomegalovirus infection status, the study brought together high-throughput TCR immunosequencing, statistical association of individual TCRs with disease status, and machine learning. Results and caveats for the whole study, not just this receptor: A total of roughly 160 TCR beta chains were listed by the study as associated with cytomegalovirus. A few of the identified cytomegalovirus-associated TCR beta chains were confirmed in vitro to be specific for cytomegalovirus antigens. Across donors, most TCR sequences were observed very rarely, whereas some public TCRs were present in many individuals. The validation cohort had no HLA typing available for a later analysis, so co-occurrence within that cohort was assessed over all 130 or so repertoires. According to the authors, the approach could potentially be generalized to other disease states and immunological phenotypes. Of the cluster scores, approximately 94% were above 0 in a later analysis, which found that TCRs clustered in the first cohort also tended to co-occur in the 130 or so validation repertoires. The classifier was reported to diagnose cytomegalovirus status with high specificity and sensitivity in both the original cohort and the validation cohort.

Library generation was performed with the immunoSEQ multiplex PCR assay. The authors' analysis ran thus. A statistical classification framework was built to diagnose cytomegalovirus status from the catalog of TCR beta chain sequences. Imported from immuneACCESS, the table was reduced by TCRdb to in-frame sequences with V and J called. These copies leave out some clones; in studies compared against another copy, an unresolved V gene accounts for under half, and the cause of the remainder is not known. V and J calls and clone size are as listed in that table; D and trimming were resolved from the DNA. The sample data list about 84,000 clones, and approximately 91% of these were observed just once. The ten biggest clones cover approximately 2% of the sample. Trimmed from V: 6 bases; trimmed from J: 9 bases; junction bases lacking a gene match: 11. From the cysteine through the phenylalanine, the CDR3 covers 15 amino acids. CDR3 DNA only is kept here, 45 bases in frame from base 1. CDR1 and CDR2 are read off the germline V gene as SNHLY and FYNNEI.

This sequence uses TRBV2 and TRBJ1-5; 10 of the junction bases match TRBD1. The sequence derives from a man aged 25 to 40 in good health and CMV-seronegative. Sequences were obtained from PBMCs. This receptor carries the CDR3 CASRRTGGLRLPQHF. The nucleotide sequence is TGTGCCAGCAGGAGGACAGGGGGGTTGCGGCTGCCCCAGCATTTT.